This T cell receptor beta chain was captured in a study of blood T cell repertoires in COVID-19. Seattle enrolled patients during active infection and tracked them longitudinally. The assay was immunoSEQ multiplex PCR, and TCRdb's table has in-frame clones only and misses some. Among about 170,000 clones listed, about 83% were seen once. A single count supports this clone. V lost 0 bases and J 3 bases, leaving 13 bases between the germline ends. Germline CDR1 and CDR2: SGHRS and YFSETQ. This CDR3 region has 16 residues. The sample comprised peripheral blood. This TCR derives from a woman aged 80 or over with COVID-19, enrolled during active disease. The chain has TRBV5-1 and TRBJ1-3; D call uncertain. CDR3 in DNA: TGCGCCAGCAGCTTGGCCTTTCGGGGAGGTGGAAACACCATATATTTT. It yields the protein CASSLAFRGGGNTIYF.